The clone carrying this T cell receptor (beta chain) came up a few times. The data stem from a study of T-cell memory formation after mild COVID-19. TCRdb reanalysed the 5' RACE reads using MiXCR and keeps one entry per CDR3 protein. There are roughly 450,000 distinct CDR3 sequences in the sample; about 20% occur only once, and over 9% lies in the top ten. The CDR3 runs 19 residues. Trimming took 2 bases from V and 3 from J; bases not matched to a gene: 15. CDR1 SGHDT and CDR2 YYEEEE come from the germline V gene. Sequenced input: PBMCs or a T cell subset sorted from them (not recorded which). The TCR originated in an adult woman who had mild COVID-19 (a few samples of this study predate the infection). Cell type and time point are not known. This chain uses TRBV5-6 with TRBJ2-1, with 9 bases matching TRBD1. The CDR3 spells CASSFRSNRWTGVYNEQFF. The CDR3 DNA follows: TGTGCCAGCAGCTTTCGTTCGAATCGCTGGACAGGGGTCTACAATGAGCAGTTCTTC.